This is a list of T cell receptor beta chains from one sample in a study of T cell responses to AZD1222 COVID-19 vaccine. Assay: immunoSEQ multiplex PCR; the TCRdb copy retains only in-frame clones and omits some. The sample has some 150,000 clones; approximately 90% are singletons. This specimen was peripheral blood, taken 28 days after the second AZD1222 dose. All receptors derive from an adult who received the AZD1222 COVID-19 vaccine. The CDR3 runs from the conserved cysteine through the conserved F or W. D genes are given only for firm matches. Where a row states a size, it is once, few, many or the class of an expanded clone; other rows omit it.

d_call,j_call,v_call,clone_size,cdr3_nt,cdr3_aa
.,TRBJ2-2,TRBV15,.,TGTGCCACCAGCAGAGATGGGCACACCGGGGAGCTGTTTTTT,CATSRDGHTGELFF
TRBD1,TRBJ1-1,TRBV3-1/TRBV3-2,.,TGTGCCAGCAGCCTCTTCCGGGACAGGGAGTTAGCTTTCTTT,CASSLFRDRELAFF
.,TRBJ1-2,TRBV29-1,.,TGCAGCGTTGTTAACAGCTATGGCTACACCTTC,CSVVNSYGYTF
.,TRBJ2-2,TRBV5-4,.,TGTGCCAGCAGCCCGGCACCGGGACAAAAAACCGGGGAGCTGTTTTTT,CASSPAPGQKTGELFF
.,TRBJ2-3,TRBV4-3,.,TGCGCCAGCAGCCAAGCCGTGTTGGGGGCTGGGGATACGCAGTATTTT,CASSQAVLGAGDTQYF
.,TRBJ1-1,TRBV19,.,TGTGCCACCGGGGGGGCAGGCAACACTGAAGCTTTCTTT,CATGGAGNTEAFF
TRBD2,TRBJ2-3,TRBV4-1,.,TGCGCCAGCAGCCAAGGGGGACTAGCCACAGATACGCAGTATTTT,CASSQGGLATDTQYF
.,TRBJ2-7,TRBV9,.,TGTGCCAGCAGCCCCACAGAGGGTTACGAGCAGTACTTC,CASSPTEGYEQYF
.,TRBJ1-1,TRBV11-3,.,TGTGCCAGCAGCTTAGGAGGACGGAACACTGAAGCTTTCTTT,CASSLGGRNTEAFF
.,TRBJ2-1,TRBV12-3/TRBV12-4,.,TGTGCCAGCAGGGAACAAGGGAGGCATGAGCAGTTCTTC,CASREQGRHEQFF
.,TRBJ2-3,TRBV30,.,TGTGCCTGGAGTGTGGGCCCGGTACCAACAGATACGCAGTATTTT,CAWSVGPVPTDTQYF
.,TRBJ1-1,TRBV6-6,.,TGTGCCGCCAGCATCGCCACATATGAAGCTTTCTTT,CAASIATYEAFF
.,TRBJ2-5,TRBV7-6,.,TGTGCCAGCAGCTCTACAGGGTTCGCGAAGACCCAGTACTTC,CASSSTGFAKTQYF
.,TRBJ1-4,TRBV2,few,TGTGCCAGCAGTGCGTATGGTCTAACTAATGAAAAACTGTTTTTT,CASSAYGLTNEKLFF
.,TRBJ2-7,TRBV15,.,TGTGCCACCAGCAGGGGCGGCGACGAGCAGTACTTC,CATSRGGDEQYF
.,TRBJ1-2,TRBV6-5,.,TGTGCCAGCACCCTGACGGCAAACTATGGCTACACCTTC,CASTLTANYGYTF
TRBD1,TRBJ1-6,TRBV9,.,TGTGCCAGCAGCGACGACCGGGACAGATATAATTCACCCCTCCACTTT,CASSDDRDRYNSPLHF